The clone carrying this T cell receptor (beta chain) turned up a few times. These data belong to a study of shared T cell receptors in the human thymus. The CDR3 is 15 amino acids. With V trimmed by 0 bases and J by 4 bases, 5 bases remained unmatched. Per germline, CDR1 SGHRS and CDR2 YFSETQ. Sequencing was performed with immunoSEQ multiplex PCR; in TCRdb, only in-frame clones are kept and a portion is missing. This sample carries approximately 760,000 clones, 70% to 90% of them seen once, and the ten largest clones take about 0.0098%. The same data also went into a second study, on human thymus T cells.

Source material: thymocytes. The chain couples TRBV5-1 to TRBJ2-7; TRBD1 matches 9 bases. The origin of this receptor is a girl under three years old with a congenital heart defect. The CDR3 DNA sequence: TGCGCCAGCAGCTTGGGACAGGGGGTTTTTTACGAGCAGTACTTC. It codes for CASSLGQGVFYEQYF.